What follows are 11 T cell receptor beta chains derived from one specimen sequenced in a study of radiotherapy plus CTLA-4 blockade in lung cancer. The method was immunoSEQ multiplex PCR; TCRdb's version includes in-frame clones alone and lacks a portion of them. Among approximately 69,000 clones listed, approximately 80% were seen once. Sequenced here: peripheral blood, sampled from a patient treated with radiotherapy plus ipilimumab. These TCRs come from a human donor with non-small cell lung cancer who had a complete response to radiotherapy plus ipilimumab.

This chain uses TRBV29-1 with TRBJ1-1, with 9 bases fitting TRBD1. The germline CDR1 and CDR2 sequences are SQVTM and ANQGSEA. Unmatched junction bases numbered 11, after V lost 0 bases and J lost 3 bases. The CDR3 is 17 residues long. CDR3 sequence (DNA): TGCAGCGTTGAAGATCTTTGGGACAGGGTTGGGGACACTGAAGCTTTCTTT. Its translation: CSVEDLWDRVGDTEAFF. The whole variable domain, remainder taken from reference TRBV29-1 and TRBJ1-1, is SAVISQKPSRDICQRGTSLTIQCQVDSQVTMMFWYRQQPGQSLTLIATANQGSEATYESGFVIDKFPISRPNLTFSTLTVSNMSPEDSSIYLCSVEDLWDRVGDTEAFFGQGTRLTVV.

V is TRBV5-5 and J is TRBJ1-5, with D tentatively TRBD1 (6 bases). The CDR3 contains 14 residues. Germline-derived CDR1 and CDR2 are SGHKS and YYEKEE (reference sequence). V lost 7 bases and J lost 5, with 16 bases in between. The DNA for the CDR3 is TGTGCCAGCCAATCCGCGGCAGGGGATCAGCCCCAGCATTTT. Encoded protein: CASQSAAGDQPQHF.

This clone showed up just a few times. The rearrangement joins TRBV10-3 to TRBJ2-2; 9 positions match TRBD1. CDR3 size: 15 residues. J gave up 3 bases and V 10 bases, and 9 bases lay outside the gene matches. CDR1 and CDR2 (germline): ENHRY, SYGVKD. The CDR3: CASHRGQVDTGELFF. The DNA of the CDR3 is TGTGCCAGCCACAGGGGGCAAGTTGACACCGGGGAGCTGTTTTTT.

The chain employs TRBV7-2 and TRBJ2-2; tentative D call: TRBD1 (6 bases). CDR1 and CDR2 from the germline V gene are SGHTA and FQGNSA. The CDR3 is 15 residues long. Trimming cost V 2 bases and J 6 bases, with 13 bases left between them. CDR3 DNA: TGTGCCAGCAGCTTACAACTTGGGGGCCCCGGGGAGCTGTTTTTT. The encoded protein is CASSLQLGGPGELFF.

This rearrangement joins TRBV7-2 to TRBJ2-5, with a tentative D call TRBD2 (6 bases). This CDR3 is built from 13 residues. V lost 3 bases and J 6 bases, leaving 11 bases between the germline ends. The germline V gene encodes CDR1 SGHTA and CDR2 FQGNSA. The CDR3 region is CASSLGLGKTQYF. The CDR3 nucleotides read TGTGCCAGCAGCTTGGGACTGGGAAAGACCCAGTACTTC.

The rearrangement joins TRBV15 to TRBJ2-5; 7 bases fit TRBD1. The CDR3 runs to 16 residues. The J segment lost 0 bases and the V segment lost 3 bases, leaving 7 bases of the junction unmatched. Germline CDR1 and CDR2: LNHNV and YYDKDF (reference sequence). The CDR3: CATSSDLQGYQETQYF. CDR3 DNA sequence: TGTGCCACCAGCAGTGACCTACAGGGGTACCAAGAGACCCAGTACTTC. The full variable domain, its missing parts supplied by reference TRBV15 and TRBJ2-5, is DAMVIQNPRYQVTQFGKPVTLSCSQTLNHNVMYWYQQKSSQAPKLLFHYYDKDFNNEADTPDNFQSRRPNTSFCFLDIRSPGLGDTAMYLCATSSDLQGYQETQYFGPGTRLLVL.

The CDR3 DNA follows: TGTGCCAGCAGCGAGGGGGGGCAGGGAGGCACTGAAGCTTTCTTT. Translation: CASSEGGQGGTEAFF. The rearrangement joins TRBV5-8 to TRBJ1-1, with TRBD1 as a possible D gene (6 bases). Trimming cost V 4 bases and J 4 bases, with 17 bases left between them. Germline loops: CDR1 SGHTS, CDR2 YDEGEE. The CDR3 consists of 15 residues. Looking up the rest from reference TRBV5-8 and TRBJ1-1 gives the full variable domain: EAGVTQSPTHLIKTRGQQATLRCSPISGHTSVYWYQQALGLGLQFLLWYDEGEERNRGNFPPRFSGRQFPNYSSELNVNALELEDSALYLCASSEGGQGGTEAFFGQGTRLTVV.

The CDR3 coding sequence is TGTGCCAGTTCAGGGGCTAGGTGGACTGAAGCTTTCTTT. Its protein is CASSGARWTEAFF. V usage is TRBV19 and J usage is TRBJ1-1; the D gene is possibly TRBD1 (6 bases). Germline CDR1 reads LNHDA; CDR2 reads SQIVND (reference sequence). The CDR3 sequence is 13 residues long. The V end was cut by 8 bases, the J end by 5 bases, with 15 bases between.

The chain combines TRBV9 with TRBJ2-1; D possibly corresponds to TRBD2 (5 bases). V lost 1 base to trimming and J lost 5 bases, with 7 bases between them. The CDR3 extends over 13 amino acids. Per the germline V gene, CDR1 is SGDLS and CDR2 is YYNGEE. Written as DNA, the CDR3 is TGTGCCAGCAGCGTAAGGCGGGACAATGAGCAGTTCTTC. Its translation: CASSVRRDNEQFF.

CDR3 region: CASSSTGENYGYTF. CDR3 bases: TGTGCCAGCAGCTCGACAGGGGAAAACTATGGCTACACCTTC. V usage is TRBV11-3 and J usage is TRBJ1-2, with 8 bases identical to TRBD1. The CDR3 loop spans 14 amino acids. The V gene's germline CDR1 is SGHNT and CDR2 YENEEA. With V trimmed by 4 bases and J by 2 bases, 3 bases remained unmatched.

V gene TRBV18 combines with J gene TRBJ1-3; D not resolved. Trimming cost V 10 bases and J 0 bases, with 10 bases left between them. CDR3 size: 13 residues. The V gene's germline CDR1 is KGHSH and CDR2 LQKENI. This CDR3 is CAIKTISGNTIYF. As DNA, the CDR3 is TGTGCCATCAAGACGATCTCTGGAAACACCATATATTTT.